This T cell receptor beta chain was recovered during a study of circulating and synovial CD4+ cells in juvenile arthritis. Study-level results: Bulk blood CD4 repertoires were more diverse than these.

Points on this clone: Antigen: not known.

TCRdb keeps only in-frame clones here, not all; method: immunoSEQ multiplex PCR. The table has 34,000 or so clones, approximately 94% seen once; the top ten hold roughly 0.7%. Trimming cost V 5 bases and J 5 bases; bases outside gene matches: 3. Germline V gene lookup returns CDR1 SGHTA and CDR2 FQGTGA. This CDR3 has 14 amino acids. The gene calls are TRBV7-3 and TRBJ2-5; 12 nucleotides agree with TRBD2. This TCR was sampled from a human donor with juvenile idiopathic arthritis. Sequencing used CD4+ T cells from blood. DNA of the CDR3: TGTGCCAGCAGCCTAGCGGGGGGGCGTGAGACCCAGTACTTC. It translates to CASSLAGGRETQYF.